This T cell receptor beta chain stems from a study of circulating CD8 cells and anti-PD-1 response in melanoma. Whole-study context: Anti-PD-1 was first-line therapy for about 50% of the 13 patients. Findings and caveats of the study: Replicates were generally not done for experiments.

In its sample, this clonotype is large. Its antigen is not known. Each library started from around 14 ng of total RNA using the QIAseq Immune Repertoire TCR panel. TCRdb recomputed calls from the reads with MiXCR, one row per CDR3 protein. The sample records 1,400 or so distinct CDR3 sequences, roughly a tenth being singletons. From live CD3+CD8+TCRalphabeta+ cells, four PD-1 and/or TIGIT subsets were sorted. CDR3 size: 15 residues. Trimming took off 2 bases at V and 0 bases at J, with 11 bases between the two ends. Looked up from germline, CDR1 is MNHEY and CDR2 is SMNVEV (reference sequence). This sequence was found in a human donor with melanoma. This specimen consisted of CD8+ T cells from PBMCs, obtained at baseline or after one month of anti-PD-1 therapy (not recorded which). The rearrangement uses TRBV27 and TRBJ2-7; D is perhaps TRBD1 or TRBD2 (5 bases each). CDR3 in amino acids: CASSLGVGASYEQYF. The DNA for the CDR3 is TGTGCCAGCAGTTTAGGGGTCGGGGCCTCCTACGAGCAGTACTTC.